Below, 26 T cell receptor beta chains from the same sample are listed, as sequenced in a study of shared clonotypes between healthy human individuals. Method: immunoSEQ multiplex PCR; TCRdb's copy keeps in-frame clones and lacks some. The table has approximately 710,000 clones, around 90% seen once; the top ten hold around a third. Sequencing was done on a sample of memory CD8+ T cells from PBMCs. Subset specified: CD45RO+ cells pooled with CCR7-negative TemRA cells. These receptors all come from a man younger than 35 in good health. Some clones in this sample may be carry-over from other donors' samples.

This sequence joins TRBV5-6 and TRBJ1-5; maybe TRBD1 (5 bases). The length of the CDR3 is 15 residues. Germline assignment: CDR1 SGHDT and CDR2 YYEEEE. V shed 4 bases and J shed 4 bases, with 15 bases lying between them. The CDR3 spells CASSPGPSSNQPQHF. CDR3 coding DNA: TGTGCCAGCAGCCCGGGACCGAGCTCGAATCAGCCCCAGCATTTT.

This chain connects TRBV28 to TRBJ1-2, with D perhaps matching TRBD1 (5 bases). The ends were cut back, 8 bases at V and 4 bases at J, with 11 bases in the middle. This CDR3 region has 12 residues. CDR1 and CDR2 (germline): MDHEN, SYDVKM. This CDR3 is CASDDSLYGYTF. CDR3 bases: TGTGCCAGCGACGACAGCCTCTATGGCTACACCTTC.

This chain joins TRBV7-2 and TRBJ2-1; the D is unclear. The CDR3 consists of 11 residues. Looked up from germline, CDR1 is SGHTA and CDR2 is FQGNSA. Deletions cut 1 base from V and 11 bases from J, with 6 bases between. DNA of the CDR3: TGTGCCAGCAGCTTAGGCCCTCAGCAGTTCTTC. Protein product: CASSLGPQQFF.

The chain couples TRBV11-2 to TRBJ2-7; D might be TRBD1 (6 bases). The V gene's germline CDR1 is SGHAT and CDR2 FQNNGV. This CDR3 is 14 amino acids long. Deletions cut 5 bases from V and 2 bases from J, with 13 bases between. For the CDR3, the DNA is TGTGCCAGCAGCGGACGGACAGACCCCTACGAGCAGTACTTC. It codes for CASSGRTDPYEQYF.

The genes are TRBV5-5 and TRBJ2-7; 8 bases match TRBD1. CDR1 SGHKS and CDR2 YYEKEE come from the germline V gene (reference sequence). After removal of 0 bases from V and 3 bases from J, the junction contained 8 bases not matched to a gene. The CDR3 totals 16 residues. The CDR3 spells CASSLGWTGKIYEQYF. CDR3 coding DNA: TGTGCCAGCAGCTTGGGATGGACAGGGAAGATCTACGAGCAGTACTTC.

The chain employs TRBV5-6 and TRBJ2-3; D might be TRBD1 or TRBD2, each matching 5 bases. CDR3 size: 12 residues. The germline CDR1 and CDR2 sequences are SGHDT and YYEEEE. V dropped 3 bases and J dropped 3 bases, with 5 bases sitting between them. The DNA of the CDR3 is TGTGCCAGCAGCTGGGGGACAGATACGCAGTATTTT. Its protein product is CASSWGTDTQYF.

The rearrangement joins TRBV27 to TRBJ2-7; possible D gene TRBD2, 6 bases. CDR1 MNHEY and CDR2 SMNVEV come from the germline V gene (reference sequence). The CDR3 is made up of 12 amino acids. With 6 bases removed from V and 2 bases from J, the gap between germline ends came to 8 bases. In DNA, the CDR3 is TGTGCCAGCAGCGGGAGTACCTACGAGCAGTACTTC. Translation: CASSGSTYEQYF.

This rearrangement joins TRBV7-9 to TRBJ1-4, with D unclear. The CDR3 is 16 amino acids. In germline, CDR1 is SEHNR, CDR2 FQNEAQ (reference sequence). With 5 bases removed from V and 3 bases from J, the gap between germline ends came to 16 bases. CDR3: CASSTSQRMSNEKLFF. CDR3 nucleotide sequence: TGTGCCAGCAGCACCTCTCAAAGGATGTCTAATGAAAAACTGTTTTTT.

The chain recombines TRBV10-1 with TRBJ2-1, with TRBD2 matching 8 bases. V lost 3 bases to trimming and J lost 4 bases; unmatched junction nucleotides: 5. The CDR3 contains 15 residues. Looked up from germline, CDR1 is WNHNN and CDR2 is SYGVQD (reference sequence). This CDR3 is CASSELAERYNEQFF. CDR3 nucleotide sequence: TGCGCCAGCAGTGAACTAGCGGAAAGGTACAATGAGCAGTTCTTC.

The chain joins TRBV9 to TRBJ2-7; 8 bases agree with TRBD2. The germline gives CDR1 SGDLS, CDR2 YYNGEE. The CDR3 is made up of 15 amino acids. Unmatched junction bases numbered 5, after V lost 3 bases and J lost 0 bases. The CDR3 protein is CASSAGSGSSYEQYF. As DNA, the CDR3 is TGTGCCAGCAGCGCCGGAAGCGGGAGCTCCTACGAGCAGTACTTC. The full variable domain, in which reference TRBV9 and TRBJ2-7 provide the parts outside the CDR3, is DSGVTQTPKHLITATGQRVTLRCSPRSGDLSVYWYQQSLDQGLQFLIQYYNGEERAKGNILERFSAQQFPDLHSELNLSSLELGDSALYFCASSAGSGSSYEQYFGPGTRLTVT.

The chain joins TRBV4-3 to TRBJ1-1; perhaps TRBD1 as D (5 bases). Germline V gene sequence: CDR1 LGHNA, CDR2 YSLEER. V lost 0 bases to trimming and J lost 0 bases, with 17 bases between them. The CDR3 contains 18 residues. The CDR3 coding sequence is TGCGCCAGCAGCCAAGAATGGGGAACAGGAGATTTGAACACTGAAGCTTTCTTT. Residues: CASSQEWGTGDLNTEAFF.

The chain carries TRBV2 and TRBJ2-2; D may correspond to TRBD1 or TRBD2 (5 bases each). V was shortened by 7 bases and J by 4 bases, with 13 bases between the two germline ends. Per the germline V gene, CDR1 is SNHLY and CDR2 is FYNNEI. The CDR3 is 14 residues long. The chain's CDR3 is CASIRDPPTGELFF. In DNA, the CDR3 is TGTGCCAGCATCCGGGACCCCCCCACCGGGGAGCTGTTTTTT.

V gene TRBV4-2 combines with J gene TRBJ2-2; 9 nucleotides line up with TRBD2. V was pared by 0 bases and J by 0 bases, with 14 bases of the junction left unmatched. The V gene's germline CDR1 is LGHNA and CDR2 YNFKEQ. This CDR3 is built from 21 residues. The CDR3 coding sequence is TGTGCCAGCAGCCAAGATCCTACGGCGGGAGGGCCTTATCCGAACACCGGGGAGCTGTTTTTT. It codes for CASSQDPTAGGPYPNTGELFF.

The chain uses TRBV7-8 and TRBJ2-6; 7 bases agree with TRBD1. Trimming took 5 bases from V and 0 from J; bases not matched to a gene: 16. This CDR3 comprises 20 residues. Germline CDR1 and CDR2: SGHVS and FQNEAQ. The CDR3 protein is CASSMGQISYHISGANVLTF. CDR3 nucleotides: TGTGCCAGCAGCATGGGACAGATCTCATATCATATCTCTGGGGCCAACGTCCTGACTTTC.

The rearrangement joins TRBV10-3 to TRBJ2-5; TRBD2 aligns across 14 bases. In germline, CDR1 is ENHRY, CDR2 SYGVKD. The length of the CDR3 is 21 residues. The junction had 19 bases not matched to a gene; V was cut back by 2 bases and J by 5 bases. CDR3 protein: CAISERGTSGRSGVIVETQYF. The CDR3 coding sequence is TGTGCCATCAGTGAGCGCGGGACTAGCGGGAGATCGGGTGTTATTGTGGAGACCCAGTACTTC.

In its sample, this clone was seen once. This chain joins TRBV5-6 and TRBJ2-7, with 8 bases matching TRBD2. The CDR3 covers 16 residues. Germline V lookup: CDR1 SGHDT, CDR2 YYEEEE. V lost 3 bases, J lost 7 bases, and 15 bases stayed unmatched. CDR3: CASSSTTREGQEEQYF. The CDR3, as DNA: TGTGCCAGCAGCTCCACAACCCGGGAGGGCCAGGAGGAGCAGTACTTC.

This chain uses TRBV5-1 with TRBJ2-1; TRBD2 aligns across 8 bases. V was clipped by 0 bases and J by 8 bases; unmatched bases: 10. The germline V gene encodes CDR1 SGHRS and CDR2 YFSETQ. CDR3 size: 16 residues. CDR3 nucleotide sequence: TGCGCCAGCAGCTTGGCGGTCGGGAGGGCCTCGGATGAGCAGTTCTTC. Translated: CASSLAVGRASDEQFF.

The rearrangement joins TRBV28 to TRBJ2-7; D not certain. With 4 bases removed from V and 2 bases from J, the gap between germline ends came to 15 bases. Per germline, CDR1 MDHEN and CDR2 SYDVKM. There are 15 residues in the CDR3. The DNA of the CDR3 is TGTGCCAGCAGTTCTTTTAGCAATTCTCCCTACGAGCAGTACTTC. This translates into CASSSFSNSPYEQYF.

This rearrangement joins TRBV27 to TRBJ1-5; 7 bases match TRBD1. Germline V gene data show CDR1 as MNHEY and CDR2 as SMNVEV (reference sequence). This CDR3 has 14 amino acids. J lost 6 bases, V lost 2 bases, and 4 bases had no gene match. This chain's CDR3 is CASSLIRDSQPQHF. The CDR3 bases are TGTGCCAGCAGTTTAATCAGGGACAGTCAGCCCCAGCATTTT.

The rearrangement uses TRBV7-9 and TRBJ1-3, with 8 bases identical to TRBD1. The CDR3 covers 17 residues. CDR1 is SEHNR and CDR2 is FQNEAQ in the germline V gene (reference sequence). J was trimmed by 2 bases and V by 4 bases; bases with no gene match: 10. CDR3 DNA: TGTGCCAGCAGCTCCACTGCCCGACAGGGGACTGGAAACACCATATATTTT. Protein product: CASSSTARQGTGNTIYF.

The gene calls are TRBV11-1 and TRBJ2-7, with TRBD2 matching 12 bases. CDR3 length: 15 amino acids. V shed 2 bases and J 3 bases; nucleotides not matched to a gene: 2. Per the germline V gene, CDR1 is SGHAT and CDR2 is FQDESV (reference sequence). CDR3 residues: CASSLLAGGNYEQYF. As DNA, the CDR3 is TGTGCCAGCAGCTTACTAGCGGGAGGGAACTACGAGCAGTACTTC.

The CDR3 coding sequence is TGTGCCAGCATCGCGGGTGATGGTCAGCCCCAGCATTTT. It codes for CASIAGDGQPQHF. The rearrangement links TRBV18 to TRBJ1-5; D remains ambiguous. The CDR3 is made up of 13 amino acids. The V gene lost 8 bases and the J gene lost 6 bases, with 14 bases spanning the gap. Germline lookup yields CDR1 KGHSH and CDR2 LQKENI.

The CDR3 here is CASSLETLAVPYNEQFF. CDR3 bases: TGTGCCAGCAGCTTAGAGACCCTAGCGGTACCTTACAATGAGCAGTTCTTC. The rearrangement joins TRBV7-2 to TRBJ2-1; TRBD2 matches 7 bases. Trimming took 1 base from V and 4 from J; bases not matched to a gene: 10. CDR1 SGHTA and CDR2 FQGNSA come from the germline V gene. The CDR3 consists of 17 residues.

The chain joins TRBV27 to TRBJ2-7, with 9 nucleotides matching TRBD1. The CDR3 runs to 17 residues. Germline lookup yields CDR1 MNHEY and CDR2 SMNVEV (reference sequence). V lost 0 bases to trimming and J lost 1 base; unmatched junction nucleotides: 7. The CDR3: CASSLSPGTGRSYEQYF. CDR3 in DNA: TGTGCCAGCAGTTTATCTCCCGGGACAGGGAGGTCCTACGAGCAGTACTTC.

For the CDR3, the DNA is TGCGCCAGCAGCCAAGTAAGGGCAGGGGACCCCTACGAGCAGTACTTC. Its protein product is CASSQVRAGDPYEQYF. This chain links TRBV4-1 with TRBJ2-5, with D possibly being TRBD1 (6 bases). The J call may be mistaken, given a closer DNA end match to TRBJ2-7. This CDR3 has 16 residues. The germline V gene has CDR1 MGHRA and CDR2 YSYEKL.

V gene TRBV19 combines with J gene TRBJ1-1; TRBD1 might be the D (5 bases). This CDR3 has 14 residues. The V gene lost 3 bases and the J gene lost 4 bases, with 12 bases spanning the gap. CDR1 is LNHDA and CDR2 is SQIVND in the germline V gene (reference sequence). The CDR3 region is CASSILGGVTEAFF. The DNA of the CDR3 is TGTGCCAGTAGTATTTTGGGGGGTGTCACTGAAGCTTTCTTT.